The clone carrying this TCR beta chain was counted between two and nine times. The authors prepared the TCRbeta library with unique molecular identifiers. TCRdb called the PCR reads again in MiXCR, with one record for every CDR3 protein. This sample carries approximately 270,000 distinct CDR3 sequences, around 9.6% of them seen once, and the ten largest clones take around 10%. This entry belongs to a study of T-cell reconstitution after alpha-beta-depleted transplantation in children. Trimming left V 6 bases short and J 5 bases short, with 16 bases between. The CDR3 length is 15 residues. Specimen: PBMCs from the stem cell graft donor, collected from the stem cell graft. This receptor was obtained from a human donor who donated a stem cell graft to a child with SCID. The chain carries TRBV12-3 or TRBV12-4 and TRBJ2-2, with D unresolved. The CDR3 spells CASSDAPLGTGELFF. CDR3 nucleotides: TGTGCCAGCAGCGACGCTCCTTTGGGGACCGGGGAGCTGTTTTTT.